This T cell receptor beta chain comes out of a study of T-cell memory formation after mild COVID-19. The CDR3 extends over 16 amino acids. Trimming took off 2 bases at V and 2 bases at J, with 16 bases between the two ends. Germline CDR1 reads MNHEY; CDR2 reads SMNVEV (reference sequence). TCRdb re-derived calls from the 5' RACE reads in MiXCR, one entry per CDR3 protein. The sample includes about 110,000 distinct CDR3 sequences, 22% of them seen just once. Only a few counts were recorded for this clonotype. This TCR derives from a man between 18 and 29 years old who had mild COVID-19 (a few samples of this study predate the infection). Cell type and time point are not known. The material sequenced was PBMCs or a T cell subset sorted from them (not recorded which). The rearrangement links TRBV27 to TRBJ2-7; D unclear. The chain's CDR3 is CASSLPQRPGPYEQYV. CDR3 DNA: TGTGCCAGCAGTTTACCCCAACGCCCAGGTCCCTACGAGCAGTACGTC.